Listed below are T cell receptor beta chains from one sample, sequenced in a study of blood T cell repertoires in COVID-19. Assay: immunoSEQ multiplex PCR; the TCRdb copy retains only in-frame clones and omits some. The data contain roughly 70,000 clones, about 92% of them seen just once; the ten biggest clones take up 1.3% to 1.5%. The sequenced sample was peripheral blood. The receptors derive from a man aged 45-65 years with acute or convalescent COVID-19. The CDR3 runs from the conserved cysteine through the conserved F or W. Each record gives: D gene, V gene, CDR3 length, clone size, J gene, CDR3 DNA, CDR3 protein. The D gene is left open where the match is weak. The size entry is marked missing in some rows and otherwise reads once, few, many or a size class.

d_gene: TRBD1
v_gene: TRBV2
len: 16
abundance: NA
j_gene: TRBJ2-5
CDR3nt: TGTGCCAGCAGTGAAGCGCTTCCCAGGGGGCGAGAGACCCAGTACTTC
CDR3aa: CASSEALPRGRETQYF

d_gene: NA
v_gene: TRBV6-5
len: 14
abundance: NA
j_gene: TRBJ1-2
CDR3nt: TGTGCCAGCAGTTACCGGACTTCTAACTATGGCTACACCTTC
CDR3aa: CASSYRTSNYGYTF

d_gene: NA
v_gene: TRBV4-2
len: 18
abundance: NA
j_gene: TRBJ2-1
CDR3nt: TGTGCCAGCAGCCAATTTCATGACCAGGGGCGAAGGGTCAATGAGCAGTTCTTC
CDR3aa: CASSQFHDQGRRVNEQFF

d_gene: TRBD1
v_gene: TRBV18
len: 17
abundance: once
j_gene: TRBJ1-3
CDR3nt: TGTGCCAGCTCACGCTCGGGACAGCAAAGCTCTGGAAACACCATATATTTT
CDR3aa: CASSRSGQQSSGNTIYF

d_gene: TRBD1
v_gene: TRBV2
len: 14
abundance: NA
j_gene: TRBJ2-2
CDR3nt: TGTGCCAGCAGTGAGACAGGGCGGACCGGGGAGCTGTTTTTT
CDR3aa: CASSETGRTGELFF

d_gene: NA
v_gene: TRBV27
len: 16
abundance: NA
j_gene: TRBJ2-2
CDR3nt: TGTGCCAGCAGTTTTGTGCGGGGTGTTGGCACCGGGGAGCTGTTTTTT
CDR3aa: CASSFVRGVGTGELFF

d_gene: TRBD1
v_gene: TRBV2
len: 15
abundance: NA
j_gene: TRBJ2-2
CDR3nt: TGTGCCAGCAGCAAGGACAGGGCGAACACCGGGGAGCTGTTTTTT
CDR3aa: CASSKDRANTGELFF

d_gene: TRBD1
v_gene: TRBV27
len: 17
abundance: NA
j_gene: TRBJ1-1
CDR3nt: TGTGCCAGCAGCCCAGGACAGGACGGGCGGATGAACACTGAAGCTTTCTTT
CDR3aa: CASSPGQDGRMNTEAFF

d_gene: TRBD2
v_gene: TRBV5-5
len: 13
abundance: NA
j_gene: TRBJ2-1
CDR3nt: TGTGCCAGCAGCGCAGGGACTAACAATGAGCAGTTCTTC
CDR3aa: CASSAGTNNEQFF

d_gene: NA
v_gene: TRBV7-9
len: 15
abundance: NA
j_gene: TRBJ2-7
CDR3nt: TGTGCCAGCAGCTCCGGCTCGGCAGGGGTGTACGAGCAGTACTTC
CDR3aa: CASSSGSAGVYEQYF

d_gene: NA
v_gene: TRBV4-2
len: 16
abundance: NA
j_gene: TRBJ1-1
CDR3nt: TGTGCCAGCAGGCGGGATTCGGGGAATTGGGAAACTGAAGCTTTCTTT
CDR3aa: CASRRDSGNWETEAFF

d_gene: NA
v_gene: TRBV7-3
len: 15
abundance: NA
j_gene: TRBJ2-2
CDR3nt: TGTGCCAGCAGCTTAAGGGCTAGCCTCGCCGGGGAGCTGTTTTTT
CDR3aa: CASSLRASLAGELFF

d_gene: TRBD2
v_gene: TRBV19
len: 15
abundance: NA
j_gene: TRBJ2-7
CDR3nt: TGTGCCAGTAGTATGTCACTAGCGGGGGTACCCAGGCAGTACTTC
CDR3aa: CASSMSLAGVPRQYF

d_gene: NA
v_gene: TRBV27
len: 14
abundance: NA
j_gene: TRBJ2-2
CDR3nt: TGTGCCAGCAGTTTGAGGGGCGGGGCCGGGGAGCTGTTTTTT
CDR3aa: CASSLRGGAGELFF

d_gene: NA
v_gene: TRBV21-1
len: 17
abundance: NA
j_gene: TRBJ1-4
CDR3nt: TGTGCCAGCAGCGACCTATTAACAGGCGTCTCTAATGAAAAACTGTTTTTT
CDR3aa: CASSDLLTGVSNEKLFF

d_gene: NA
v_gene: TRBV19
len: 14
abundance: NA
j_gene: TRBJ1-1
CDR3nt: TGTGCCAGTAAATTGGCGGGGGCTACCACTGAAGCTTTCTTT
CDR3aa: CASKLAGATTEAFF

d_gene: TRBD2
v_gene: TRBV3-1/TRBV3-2
len: 19
abundance: NA
j_gene: TRBJ2-1
CDR3nt: TGTGCCAGCAGCCAAGACGGAGGGTTAGCGGGAAAAAGCCCCAATGAGCAGTTCTTC
CDR3aa: CASSQDGGLAGKSPNEQFF

d_gene: NA
v_gene: TRBV7-2
len: 15
abundance: NA
j_gene: TRBJ1-2
CDR3nt: TGTGCCAGCAGCTCACCGGGACAAGCTAACTATGGCTACACCTTC
CDR3aa: CASSSPGQANYGYTF

d_gene: NA
v_gene: TRBV9
len: 15
abundance: NA
j_gene: TRBJ2-1
CDR3nt: TGTGCCAGCAGCTCCTCGGGAGTCTCCTACAATGAGCAGTTCTTC
CDR3aa: CASSSSGVSYNEQFF

d_gene: NA
v_gene: TRBV11-2
len: 14
abundance: NA
j_gene: TRBJ2-5
CDR3nt: TGTGCCAGCAGCTTAGGGGGAGGTTGGGAGGCCCAGTACTTC
CDR3aa: CASSLGGGWEAQYF

d_gene: TRBD1
v_gene: TRBV5-1
len: 15
abundance: NA
j_gene: TRBJ1-1
CDR3nt: TGCGCCAGCAGCTTGCAAAGGACAGGGAACACTGAAGCTTTCTTT
CDR3aa: CASSLQRTGNTEAFF

d_gene: NA
v_gene: TRBV7-2
len: 15
abundance: NA
j_gene: TRBJ1-3
CDR3nt: TGTGCCAGCAGCCAATGGTCGGGGGGCGGAAACACCATATATTTT
CDR3aa: CASSQWSGGGNTIYF

d_gene: NA
v_gene: TRBV4-1
len: 18
abundance: NA
j_gene: TRBJ1-1
CDR3nt: TGCGCCAGCAGCCAAGAGGTTGGGGCCACACTGATCGCCTCTGGAGCTTTCTTT
CDR3aa: CASSQEVGATLIASGAFF

d_gene: NA
v_gene: TRBV7-9
len: 16
abundance: NA
j_gene: TRBJ1-6
CDR3nt: TGTGCCAGCAGCCCCGGACAGTCCTGGATTAATTCACCCCTCCACTTT
CDR3aa: CASSPGQSWINSPLHF